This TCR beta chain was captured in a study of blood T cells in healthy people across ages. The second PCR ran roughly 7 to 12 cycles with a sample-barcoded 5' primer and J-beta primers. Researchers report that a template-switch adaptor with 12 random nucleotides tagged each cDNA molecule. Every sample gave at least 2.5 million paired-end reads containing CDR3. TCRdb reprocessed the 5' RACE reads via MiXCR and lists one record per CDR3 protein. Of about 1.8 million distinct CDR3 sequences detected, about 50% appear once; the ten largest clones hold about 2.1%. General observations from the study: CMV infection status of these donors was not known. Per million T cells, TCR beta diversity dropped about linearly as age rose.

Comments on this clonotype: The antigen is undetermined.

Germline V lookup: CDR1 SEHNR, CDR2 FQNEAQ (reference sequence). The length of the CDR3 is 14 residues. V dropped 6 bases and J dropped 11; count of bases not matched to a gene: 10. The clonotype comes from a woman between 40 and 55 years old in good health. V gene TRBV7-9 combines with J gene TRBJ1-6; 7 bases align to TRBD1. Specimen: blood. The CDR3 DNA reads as TGTGCCAGCAGGACCACAGGGGAGAGAGCACCCCTCCACTTT. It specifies CASRTTGERAPLHF.